These 30 T cell receptor beta chains were sequenced from one sample in a study of molecular identifiers for immune sequencing clone quantification. One entry per CDR3 protein results from TCRdb running MiXCR on the PCR reads. The sample consists of approximately 590,000 distinct CDR3 sequences, 25% of them appearing once. Source material: naive CD8+ T cells from blood, with Jurkat cell RNA spiked in. Subset reported: FACS-sorted CD8+CD4-CCR7+CD45RA+ naive T cells. Receptor source: a human donor in good health. Some libraries in this study had Jurkat cell RNA spiked in.

This clonotype was recorded many times. The V gene is TRBV12-3 or TRBV12-4, the J gene TRBJ2-7, with TRBD1 matching 10 bases. Trimming removed 5 bases from V and 5 bases from J; junction bases left unmatched: 6. The CDR3 sequence is 14 residues long. The CDR3 bases are TGTGCCAGCAGTCCATCCGGGACAGGGGACGAGCAGTACTTC. It encodes CASSPSGTGDEQYF.

This clonotype appeared a few times. CDR3 residues: CAWRDRTSGGTYRTDTQYF. CDR3 bases: TGTGCCTGGAGGGATCGGACTAGCGGGGGGACTTACCGCACAGATACGCAGTATTTT. The chain is built from TRBV30 and TRBJ2-3; 14 bases map to TRBD2. Germline V lookup: CDR1 GTSNPN, CDR2 SVGIG (reference sequence). The CDR3 length is 19 residues. J lost 1 base, V lost 3 bases, and 12 bases had no gene match.

V gene TRBV9 combines with J gene TRBJ2-7; TRBD1 might be the D (6 bases). The V gene's germline CDR1 is SGDLS and CDR2 YYNGEE. V lost 1 base and J 0 bases, leaving 17 bases between the germline ends. The CDR3 extends over 17 amino acids. The CDR3 region is CASSVYPGLDSSYEQYF. The CDR3 DNA reads as TGTGCCAGCAGCGTATACCCGGGGTTGGACAGCTCCTACGAGCAGTACTTC.

With respect to this clonotype: This may come from a read error, since a much larger clone is one base off. V gene TRBV5-1 combines with J gene TRBJ2-5, with D perhaps matching TRBD2 (5 bases). The V and J ends lost 0 bases and 7 bases respectively, with 16 bases between them. CDR1 is SGHRS, CDR2 YFSETQ, per germline. This CDR3 comprises 15 residues. CDR3 DNA sequence: TGCGCCAGCAGCTTGGTTGGTGGGCAGCTAGCGACCCAGTACTTC. Translation: CASSLVGGQLATQYF. The variable domain in full, completed from reference TRBV5-1 and TRBJ2-5, reads KAGVTQTPRYLIKTRGQQVTLSCSPISGHRSVSWYQQTPGQGLQFLFEYFSETQRNKGNFPGRFSGRQFSNSRSEMNVSTLELGDSALYLCASSLVGGQLATQYFGPGTRLLVL.

This clonotype has ten or more counts. V is TRBV29-1 and J is TRBJ2-3; 8 nucleotides align to TRBD2. V lost 6 bases to trimming and J lost 10 bases; unmatched junction nucleotides: 9. The CDR3 has 12 residues. Per germline, CDR1 SQVTM and CDR2 ANQGSEA. The CDR3 region is CSVGPGLEAQYF. The DNA of the CDR3 is TGCAGCGTGGGGCCGGGACTAGAGGCGCAGTATTTT.

Comment on this clonotype: One end of the junction varies from germline; a read error may be responsible. CDR3 coding DNA: TGTGCCGGCAGCCCCGGAATGGGCTACGAGCAGTACTTC. This encodes CAGSPGMGYEQYF. This sequence joins TRBV7-6 and TRBJ2-7; D ambiguous. In germline, CDR1 is SGHVS, CDR2 FNYEAQ. This CDR3 is built from 13 residues.

To note about this clonotype: This may arise from a read error, as a much more abundant clone is one base away. The rearrangement joins TRBV4-1 to TRBJ2-7; no clear D. CDR3 length equals 15 residues. Germline-derived CDR1 and CDR2 are MGHRA and YSYEKL. CDR3: CAGSQGRASSYEQYF. CDR3 coding DNA: TGCGCCGGCAGCCAAGGTCGAGCCAGCTCCTACGAGCAGTACTTC.

This clonotype was counted a few times. The V call is TRBV12-3 or TRBV12-4, the J call TRBJ1-6; D unclear. V was cut by 6 bases and J by 9 bases, with 15 bases left in between. CDR3 length: 14 residues. CDR3 nucleotides: TGTGCCAGCAGCCCACGGCCCTTCGGTTCACCCCTCCACTTT. This gives the protein CASSPRPFGSPLHF.

There are a few counts of this clonotype. This may come from a read error, since a much larger clone is one base off. V usage is TRBV29-1 and J usage is TRBJ2-4, with D hard to call. Germline assignment: CDR1 SQVTM and CDR2 ANQGSEA. V was cut by 6 bases and J by 7 bases, with 13 bases left in between. The CDR3 sequence is 12 residues long. CDR3 sequence reads: CSVCTLENIQYF. The CDR3 nucleotides read TGCAGCGTGTGCACCCTAGAGAACATTCAGTACTTC.

This chain connects TRBV7-7 to TRBJ2-7; the D is unclear. The CDR3 has 14 amino acids. The V gene's germline CDR1 is SSHAT and CDR2 FNYEAQ (reference sequence). V dropped 1 base and J dropped 3 bases, with 10 bases sitting between them. CDR3 amino acids: CASSLVVQSYEQYF. The CDR3 DNA reads as TGTGCCAGCAGCTTAGTTGTACAGAGCTACGAGCAGTACTTC. Combining the CDR3 with reference TRBV7-7 and TRBJ2-7 gives the whole variable domain GAGVSQSPRYKVTKRGQDVTLRCDPISSHATLYWYQQALGQGPEFLTYFNYEAQPDKSGLPSDRFSAERPEGSISTLTIQRTEQRDSAMYRCASSLVVQSYEQYFGPGTRLTVT.

V usage is TRBV15 and J usage is TRBJ2-3; D uncertain. CDR3 size: 12 residues. The V gene lost 6 bases and the J gene lost 2 bases, with 6 bases spanning the gap. The germline CDR1 and CDR2 sequences are LNHNV and YYDKDF (reference sequence). DNA of the CDR3: TGTGCCACCAGGGGTCACACAGATACGCAGTATTTT. Protein product: CATRGHTDTQYF.

With respect to this clonotype: This may arise from a read error, as a much more abundant clone is one base away. This chain uses TRBV28 with TRBJ1-4; a possible D gene is TRBD1 (5 bases). The V end was cut by 5 bases, the J end by 6 bases, with 22 bases between. Germline V gene sequence: CDR1 MDHEN, CDR2 SYDVKM. The CDR3 length is 17 residues. The CDR3 region has the DNA TGTGCCAGCAGTAAGATTGGACAAGGTGGCGTAGATGAAAAACTGTTTTTT. This translates into CASSKIGQGGVDEKLFF.

Ten or more counts support this clonotype. The V gene is TRBV29-1, the J gene TRBJ2-3; D may be TRBD1 (5 bases). The CDR3 length is 14 residues. CDR1 SQVTM and CDR2 ANQGSEA come from the germline V gene. V gave up 0 bases and J gave up 5 bases, with 12 bases separating them. As DNA, the CDR3 is TGCAGCGTTGAAGACGCGCAGGGTCTAGATACGCAGTATTTT. This sequence encodes CSVEDAQGLDTQYF.

This clonotype was seen a handful of times. The chain recombines TRBV10-2 with TRBJ2-6; no clear D gene. CDR1 is WSHSY, CDR2 SAAADI, per germline. The CDR3 has 17 residues. The ends were cut back, 0 bases at V and 4 bases at J, with 13 bases in the middle. The CDR3 loop is CASSESTLVEGANVLTF. DNA for the CDR3: TGCGCCAGCAGTGAGTCGACGTTGGTGGAAGGGGCCAACGTCCTGACTTTC.

The chain joins TRBV5-1 to TRBJ2-5; TRBD2 matches 8 bases. This CDR3 has 17 residues. The ends lost 0 bases at V and 7 bases at J; junction bases unmatched: 14. Per germline, CDR1 SGHRS and CDR2 YFSETQ. The DNA for the CDR3 is TGCGCCAGCAGCTTGGGGGCACTCGGACTAGCCGGAGGGACCCAGTACTTC. It specifies CASSLGALGLAGGTQYF.

The V gene is TRBV4-3, the J gene TRBJ2-3; D assignment may be TRBD1 or TRBD2 (5 bases each). Trimming stripped 4 bases from V and 2 bases from J, with 19 bases between. Germline V lookup: CDR1 LGHNA, CDR2 YSLEER. This CDR3 has 17 amino acids. The CDR3, as DNA: TGCGCCAGCAGCCCCGCCCCGGGACCAAGGCACACAGATACGCAGTATTTT. Protein sequence: CASSPAPGPRHTDTQYF.

This clonotype was observed a handful of times. The chain links TRBV6-2 or TRBV6-3 to TRBJ2-2; D not certain. CDR1 and CDR2 (germline): MNHEY, SVGEGT. The V gene lost 6 bases and the J gene lost 7 bases, with 3 bases spanning the gap. CDR3 length: 10 residues. The DNA for the CDR3 is TGTGCCAGCAGCCACGGGGAGCTGTTTTTT. Translating it yields CASSHGELFF.

In its sample, this clonotype was seen once. V gene TRBV30 combines with J gene TRBJ1-1; 7 nucleotides match TRBD1. V dropped 2 bases and J dropped 8; count of bases not matched to a gene: 5. The CDR3 consists of 12 residues. From germline, CDR1 is GTSNPN and CDR2 SVGIG (reference sequence). In DNA form, the CDR3 reads TGTGCCTGGAGTTTTCCGGGACAGGAAGCTTTCTTT. Amino acid sequence: CAWSFPGQEAFF.

The CDR3 sequence is CASSYQILDEQFF. The CDR3 nucleotides are TGTGCCAGCAGTTACCAAATCCTAGATGAGCAGTTCTTC. The chain recombines TRBV6-5 with TRBJ2-1, with D hard to call. This CDR3 contains 13 residues. V lost 2 bases and J lost 8, with 10 bases in between. The germline gives CDR1 MNHEY, CDR2 SVGAGI.

The CDR3 spells CASSQDVAGGQYEQYF. The DNA for the CDR3 is TGCGCCAGCAGCCAAGATGTAGCGGGGGGTCAATACGAGCAGTACTTC. The chain combines TRBV4-3 with TRBJ2-7; 10 nucleotides align to TRBD2. In germline, CDR1 is LGHNA, CDR2 YSLEER. The CDR3 is 16 residues long. The trim removed 0 bases at V and 4 bases at J, leaving 6 bases unmatched.

This clonotype has more than one count but fewer than ten. The rearrangement uses TRBV29-1 and TRBJ1-2, with a tentative D call TRBD1 (5 bases). This CDR3 has 14 residues. Trimming pared 4 bases from V and 1 base from J, leaving 13 bases between. Germline CDR1 reads SQVTM; CDR2 reads ANQGSEA. The CDR3 protein is CSVGYQGFNYGYTF. The CDR3 DNA sequence: TGCAGCGTTGGATACCAGGGCTTTAACTATGGCTACACCTTC.

Concerning this clonotype: Given a much more abundant clone one base away, this may be a read error. The chain employs TRBV13 and TRBJ2-3; no clear D. The end of the DNA fits TRBJ1-5 better, so the J call may be wrong. The germline CDR1 and CDR2 sequences are PRHDT and FYEKMQ (reference sequence). CDR3 size: 14 residues. The DNA of the CDR3 is TGTGCCAGCAGCTTAGCCTACGACACAGATACGCAGCATTTT. Residues: CASSLAYDTDTQHF.

The chain employs TRBV19 and TRBJ1-5; TRBD1 is a possible D gene (6 bases). Germline CDR1 LNHDA, CDR2 SQIVND (reference sequence). The ends were cut back, 7 bases at V and 0 bases at J, with 16 bases in the middle. The CDR3 has 16 residues. CDR3: CASTPRGVDSNQPQHF. CDR3 nucleotides: TGTGCCAGTACCCCAAGGGGGGTCGATAGCAATCAGCCCCAGCATTTT.

V and J are TRBV20-1 and TRBJ1-5; D not certain. Trimming removed 5 bases at V and 7 bases at J, with 12 bases between. The V gene's germline CDR1 is DFQATT and CDR2 SNEGSKA (reference sequence). This CDR3 comprises 12 residues. CDR3 nucleotides: TGCAGTGCTGGAGCCTCCGGCCAGCCCCAGCATTTT. It is translated as CSAGASGQPQHF.

The sample holds a few counts of this clonotype. The V gene is TRBV9, the J gene TRBJ2-5; the D gene is possibly TRBD2 (6 bases). CDR1 is SGDLS and CDR2 is YYNGEE in the germline V gene. V dropped 2 bases and J dropped 10 bases, with 18 bases sitting between them. This CDR3 is built from 14 residues. The CDR3 sequence is CASSVRDFPVGQYF. DNA of the CDR3: TGTGCCAGCAGCGTCCGGGACTTCCCCGTTGGCCAGTACTTC.

This clonotype showed up many times. The chain employs TRBV28 and TRBJ1-6, with D unresolved. V shed 3 bases and J shed 9 bases, with 12 bases lying between them. The CDR3 runs 14 residues. Germline assignment: CDR1 MDHEN and CDR2 SYDVKM. In DNA, the CDR3 is TGTGCCAGCAGTTTTGGCCGTTCGGGTTCACCCCTCCACTTT. It yields the protein CASSFGRSGSPLHF.

This clonotype was seen repeatedly, ten times or more. The chain employs TRBV7-2 and TRBJ1-4; D might be TRBD1 (5 bases). Trimming pared 5 bases from V and 7 bases from J, leaving 17 bases between. The CDR3 is 15 residues long. Germline CDR1 SGHTA, CDR2 FQGNSA. The CDR3 DNA is TGTGCCAGCAGCCAAGGGGTTGGTGGGATTGAAAAACTGTTTTTT. Encoded protein: CASSQGVGGIEKLFF.

On this clonotype itself: It may be a read error: a sequence one base away is much more abundant. This CDR3 is CSSSIGPSNQPQHF. CDR3 in DNA: TGTTCCAGTAGTATTGGACCGAGCAATCAGCCCCAGCATTTT. This chain joins TRBV19 and TRBJ1-5; D ambiguous. The V gene's germline CDR1 is LNHDA and CDR2 SQIVND (reference sequence). The CDR3 totals 14 residues.

At least ten counts were recorded for this clonotype. The V gene is TRBV28, the J gene TRBJ1-2; unclear D gene. CDR1 is MDHEN, CDR2 SYDVKM, per germline. Trimming stripped 2 bases from V and 3 bases from J, with 10 bases between. The CDR3 totals 14 residues. CDR3 in amino acids: CASSLVREYYGYTF. CDR3 sequence (DNA): TGTGCCAGCAGTTTAGTAAGGGAATACTATGGCTACACCTTC.

The sample holds many counts of this clonotype. The chain recombines TRBV13 with TRBJ1-2; D is possibly TRBD1 (5 bases). Deletions cut 3 bases from V and 4 bases from J, with 9 bases between. Per germline, CDR1 PRHDT and CDR2 FYEKMQ (reference sequence). The length of the CDR3 is 13 residues. The CDR3 DNA is TGTGCCAGCAGCTTGGGGGGACCCTATGGCTACACCTTC. It translates to CASSLGGPYGYTF.